This TCR beta chain was profiled in a study of CXCR3-negative and CXCR3-positive naive CD8 T cells (dated by TCRdb to the late 2010s). In the study overall: About 135 million TRB reads were obtained in total, roughly 1.5 +/- 0.3 million reads per library. The diversity and physicochemical repertoire analyses included ten to eleven donors pooled from two independent experiments. For the TRBV-TRBJ cluster analysis, the naive subsets came from a handful of donors, while the memory cells came from 3 donors. Results the study describes overall, beyond this receptor: Because surface CD5, which has been linked to self-reactivity in mice, was comparable between naive subsets, TCR interaction strength was also inferred from TRB CDR3 physicochemical properties. Compared with CXCR3-negative naive cells, CXCR3-positive naive cells had TRB CDR3s with higher hydrophobicity (lower Kidera factor 4), lower energy, and higher strength and volume indices. Freshly isolated PBMCs were used for most assays because CXCR3 expression partially decreased after cryopreservation. Repertoire diversity was comparably high in both naive subsets but much lower in memory CD8+ T cells. Within the same donor, TRBV-TRBJ usage looked similar between naive CXCR3-negative and CXCR3-positive cells, but memory cells had distinct patterns.

The instrument was a NextSeq 550. The Human TCR Profiling Kit (MiLaboratory) was used to prepare UMI-labeled 5' RACE TRB cDNA libraries. The full amount of extracted RNA was used for cDNA synthesis, and the full amount of resulting cDNA was used for PCR amplification. The libraries were made side by side, with each library going through the same number of PCR cycles. On the study's bioinformatics: About 53,000 +/- 10,000 unique UMI-labeled TRB cDNA molecules per library were extracted with MIGEC and MiXCR, with at least two reads per UMI required. On average, each library contained approximately 40,000 +/- 10,000 functional in-frame TRB CDR3 nucleotide clonotypes without stop codons. After downsampling to 5000 UMI-labeled TRB molecules per sample, diversity metrics, including normalized Shannon-Wiener and Chao1, were computed in VDJtools. VDJtools was used to calculate clonotype-size-weighted physicochemical properties of the central five CDR3 residues, namely interaction energy, strength, volume and Kidera factor 4. The reads went through TCRdb reprocessing, and each CDR3 protein sequence gets one entry with no DNA. TCRdb's processing, not the authors', yielded these V and J calls. This sample's clone table shows fewer than 65,000 distinct CDR3 sequences. The ten largest make up about 4.9% of the sample.

Concerning this clonotype itself: Its antigen has not been determined.

For each CD8+ T cell subset, flow sorting was done in triplicate, and roughly 320,000 cells per subset went directly into RLT lysis buffer. To exclude memory contaminants, naive CD8+ T cells were stringently defined as CD45RO-CCR7+CD27+CD95-. Standard density gradient centrifugation was used to isolate peripheral blood mononuclear cells from buffy coats. A FACSAria III was used to flow-sort naive CXCR3-negative and CXCR3-positive CD8+ T cells. Total RNA was extracted from sorted cells using an RNeasy Mini Kit. The germline V gene gives CDR1 as SQVTM and CDR2 as ANQGSEA. The CDR3 contains 12 residues, cysteine and phenylalanine counted. The record lacks a DNA sequence.

The sequencing input was naive CXCR3+ CD8+ T cells from blood. The cell subset or site label, read with the paper, signifies: CD45RO-CCR7+CD27+CD95- naive CD8+ T cells expressing CXCR3 (TNR3+). The chain employs TRBV29-1 and TRBJ2-5. This sequence originates from a human donor in good health. Some clones in this sample may be carry-over from other donors' samples. CDR3 protein: CSVRQDGETQYF.